This TCR beta chain was observed in a study of OX40 agonist ivuxolimab in advanced cancers. CDR1 is GTSNPN and CDR2 is SVGIG in the germline V gene (reference sequence). V dropped 1 base and J dropped 3 bases, with 7 bases sitting between them. This CDR3 comprises 12 residues. Clones were read by immunoSEQ multiplex PCR, and TCRdb kept only the in-frame ones, dropping some. This sample yields 90,000 or so clones, of which approximately 87% are seen a single time; under 2% belongs to the top ten. This clone was recorded only once. Sequencing was performed on CD4+ or CD8+ T cells sorted from blood, taken in a trial of the OX40 agonist ivuxolimab. This clonotype was obtained from an adult with an advanced solid tumor such as melanoma, head and neck, liver or kidney cancer. V is TRBV30 and J is TRBJ2-7; tentatively, D is TRBD1 (6 bases). CDR3 amino acids: CAWSAGVYEQYF. CDR3 in DNA: TGTGCCTGGAGTGCAGGGGTCTACGAGCAGTACTTC.